Below, 3 T cell receptor beta chains from the same sample are listed, as sequenced in a study of blood T cell repertoires in COVID-19. Some clones are missing from TCRdb's copy, which holds only in-frame ones; the method was immunoSEQ multiplex PCR. The table includes roughly 170,000 clones, around 87% detected once. Sequencing was performed on peripheral blood. These receptor sequences come from a woman younger than 30 who had recovered from COVID-19.

The V gene is TRBV4-2, the J gene TRBJ2-3; D may be TRBD2 (5 bases). CDR1 and CDR2 from the germline V gene are LGHNA and YNFKEQ. Between the trimmed V and J ends, which lost 4 bases and 0 bases, there was a span of 11 bases. The CDR3 is 15 amino acids. The CDR3 DNA reads as TGTGCCAGCAGCCCCGGGGAATTGAGCACAGATACGCAGTATTTT. This encodes CASSPGELSTDTQYF.

This clone was found once. The chain combines TRBV7-8 with TRBJ2-2, with TRBD2 matching over 9 bases. CDR3 length: 14 amino acids. CDR1 is SGHVS and CDR2 is FQNEAQ in the germline V gene. After removal of 7 bases from V and 6 bases from J, the junction contained 6 bases not matched to a gene. The DNA for the CDR3 is TGTGCCAGCATCGGACTAGCGAAGGCCGGGGAGCTGTTTTTT. This encodes CASIGLAKAGELFF. The variable domain in full, with the rest retrieved from reference TRBV7-8 and TRBJ2-2, is GAGVSQSPRYKVAKRGQDVALRCDPISGHVSLFWYQQALGQGPEFLTYFQNEAQLDKSGLPSDRFFAERPEGSVSTLKIQRTQQEDSAVYLCASIGLAKAGELFFGEGSRLTVL.

The V call is TRBV12-3 or TRBV12-4, the J call TRBJ2-7; D is unclear. The CDR3 runs 13 residues. V dropped 6 bases and J dropped 6 bases, with 15 bases sitting between them. CDR3 sequence (DNA): TGTGCCAGCAGCCAGCCCCCTAGTCCCGAGCAGTACTTC. This codes for CASSQPPSPEQYF.